Listed here are 32 T cell receptor beta chains from one sample, sequenced in a study of T-cell reconstitution after alpha-beta-depleted transplantation in children. During its preparation, the TCRbeta library received unique molecular identifiers. One entry per CDR3 protein results from TCRdb running MiXCR on the PCR reads. Altogether around 580,000 distinct CDR3 sequences are present, about 21% being singletons, with the ten largest covering around an eighth. The sample in question was PBMCs, mostly from graft donor cells, obtained 360 days after TCRalphabeta/CD19-depleted stem cell transplant. These receptors were taken from a boy in the first two years of life who had a stem cell transplant for acute myeloid leukemia, so the T cells may come from the graft donor.

The V call is TRBV6-2 or TRBV6-3, the J call TRBJ2-7; D gene uncertain. This CDR3 is built from 11 residues. CDR1 MNHEY and CDR2 SVGEGT come from the germline V gene. With 2 bases removed from V and 11 bases from J, the gap between germline ends came to 10 bases. DNA for the CDR3: TGTGCCAGCAGTTACCTTTACGTGGAGTACTTC. Protein sequence: CASSYLYVEYF.

This clonotype was found many times. The chain recombines TRBV7-8 with TRBJ2-5, with 8 bases that match TRBD2. V trimming: 1 base; J trimming: 4 bases; junction bases outside the gene matches: 2. Germline V gene data show CDR1 as SGHVS and CDR2 as FQNEAQ. CDR3 length equals 14 residues. CDR3 nucleotide sequence: TGTGCCAGCAGCTTAGGACTAGCGAGAGAGACCCAGTACTTC. Translated, it gives CASSLGLARETQYF.

In DNA form, the CDR3 reads TGTGCCAGCACCATCCGGGGGGTCAGTTCACCCCTCCACTTT. Translating gives CASTIRGVSSPLHF. J is TRBJ1-6 and V is TRBV5-5, with D tentatively TRBD1 (5 bases). The germline V gene encodes CDR1 SGHKS and CDR2 YYEKEE (reference sequence). V was pared by 6 bases and J by 9 bases, with 16 bases between. The CDR3 has 14 residues.

The chain carries TRBV7-8 and TRBJ1-2; the D gene is possibly TRBD1 (6 bases). The germline V and J ends were trimmed by 4 bases and 8 bases, with 14 bases remaining between them. Per germline, CDR1 SGHVS and CDR2 FQNEAQ. The CDR3 totals 13 residues. DNA of the CDR3: TGTGCCAGCAGCTCAAGGGGGGTGCACGGCTACACCTTC. Its protein is CASSSRGVHGYTF.

The genes are TRBV10-3 and TRBJ2-7; possible D gene TRBD2, 5 bases. V shed 10 bases and J shed 0 bases, with 16 bases lying between them. Germline values: CDR1 ENHRY, CDR2 SYGVKD. The CDR3 is 14 amino acids. CDR3 sequence (DNA): TGTGCCACCGCCTTAACGGGGAGCTCCTACGAGCAGTACGTC. Protein: CATALTGSSYEQYV.

This clonotype occurred once. This rearrangement joins TRBV7-2 to TRBJ1-1, with D tentatively TRBD1 (6 bases). The V end was cut by 8 bases, the J end by 4 bases, with 20 bases between. The germline V gene has CDR1 SGHTA and CDR2 FQGNSA. The CDR3 spans 15 residues. The CDR3 DNA sequence: TGTGCCAGCTGCCGTAATGGGGGGCCGTGCACTGAAGCTTTCTTT. This translates into CASCRNGGPCTEAFF.

The rearrangement uses TRBV11-2 and TRBJ2-5; D may match TRBD1 or TRBD2 (6 bases each). The germline V gene has CDR1 SGHAT and CDR2 FQNNGV. This CDR3 has 16 residues. V lost 4 bases and J 5 bases, leaving 20 bases between the germline ends. This chain's CDR3 is CASSSPESLGGETQYF. Here the CDR3 DNA reads TGTGCCAGCAGCTCGCCCGAGTCACTAGGGGGGGAGACCCAGTACTTC.

This clonotype appeared many times. CDR3 in DNA: TGCAGCGTTGAAGTGTCAGGGGCGCGGGAGACCCAGTACTTC. Translating it yields CSVEVSGARETQYF. The chain recombines TRBV29-1 with TRBJ2-5; D may be TRBD1 (6 bases). Trimming took 1 base from V and 5 from J, leaving 14 bases between them. The CDR3 runs to 14 residues. Germline V gene data show CDR1 as SQVTM and CDR2 as ANQGSEA.

There are many counts of this clonotype. The V gene is TRBV20-1, the J gene TRBJ2-6; D gene uncertain. V was trimmed by 3 bases and J by 0 bases, leaving 12 bases between them. CDR3 length equals 16 residues. Germline-derived CDR1 and CDR2 are DFQATT and SNEGSKA (reference sequence). This CDR3 is CSASMDPLSGANVLTF. In nucleotides, the CDR3 is TGCAGTGCTAGCATGGACCCGCTCTCTGGGGCCAACGTCCTGACTTTC.

In regard to this clonotype: At one end the junction does not follow the germline gene, possibly because of a read error. V and J are TRBV6-1 and TRBJ2-7; 8 nucleotides align to TRBD1. The length of the CDR3 is 16 residues. Germline CDR1 and CDR2: MNHNS and SASEGT. As DNA, the CDR3 is TGTGCCAGCAGACCATACCGGGACAGGTCCAGAGATTTATTAGTTTTC. Protein: CASRPYRDRSRDLLVF.

In its sample, this clonotype was seen a few times. The chain couples TRBV6-5 to TRBJ2-5; D might be TRBD1 or TRBD2, each matching 6 bases. V dropped 0 bases and J dropped 5 bases, with 13 bases sitting between them. CDR3 length: 15 amino acids. Germline V gene data show CDR1 as MNHEY and CDR2 as SVGAGI. For the CDR3, the DNA is TGTGCCAGCAGTTACTCGAGGGGGGCGAGTGAGACCCAGTACTTC. Its translation: CASSYSRGASETQYF.

This clonotype occurred many times. The rearrangement links TRBV28 to TRBJ2-3, with TRBD1 matching 8 bases. J gave up 4 bases and V 8 bases, and 14 bases lay outside the gene matches. The CDR3 consists of 16 residues. Germline loops: CDR1 MDHEN, CDR2 SYDVKM. Here the CDR3 reads CASGTPTGGGADTQYF. The CDR3 nucleotides read TGTGCCAGCGGCACTCCAACAGGGGGTGGGGCAGATACGCAGTATTTT.

This clonotype was recorded a few times. V gene TRBV28 combines with J gene TRBJ1-1; unclear D gene. The CDR3 spans 12 residues. V dropped 2 bases and J dropped 8 bases, with 9 bases sitting between them. The germline V gene encodes CDR1 MDHEN and CDR2 SYDVKM. CDR3 nucleotides: TGTGCCAGCAGTTTAAAGGGAAGAGAAGCTTTCTTT. This sequence encodes CASSLKGREAFF.

This clonotype occurred many times. The rearrangement uses TRBV12-3 or TRBV12-4 and TRBJ2-7; the D gene is possibly TRBD1 (5 bases). This CDR3 is 15 amino acids long. Trimming pared 2 bases from V and 2 bases from J, leaving 13 bases between. The CDR3 region has the DNA TGTGCCAGCAGTTTAAGTTCGCAGGGAACCTACGAGCAGTACTTC. This translates into CASSLSSQGTYEQYF.

The chain combines TRBV6-5 with TRBJ2-5; D is uncertain. Germline loops: CDR1 MNHEY, CDR2 SVGAGI. This CDR3 is built from 11 residues. V dropped 7 bases and J dropped 2 bases, with 5 bases sitting between them. CDR3 coding DNA: TGTGCCAGCATGAGGCAAGAGACCCAGTACTTC. Translating it yields CASMRQETQYF.

This clonotype came up many times. The chain is built from TRBV5-6 and TRBJ2-7; possibly TRBD1 for D (5 bases). V gave up 4 bases and J gave up 4 bases, with 9 bases separating them. Germline V gives CDR1 SGHDT, CDR2 YYEEEE. The CDR3 is 12 residues long. As DNA, the CDR3 is TGTGCCAGCAGCCGGACACTTTACGAGCAGTACTTC. It specifies CASSRTLYEQYF.

This clonotype was counted ten times or more. The chain couples TRBV4-1 to TRBJ2-5; the match to TRBD2 covers 12 bases. The V gene end was trimmed by 5 bases and the J gene end by 1 base; junction bases not matched to a gene: 8. The CDR3 length is 17 residues. In germline, CDR1 is MGHRA, CDR2 YSYEKL. The CDR3 DNA sequence: TGCGCCAGCAGCGTCCTAACTAGCGGGGGGACCCAAGAGACCCAGTACTTC. It codes for CASSVLTSGGTQETQYF.

Many counts were recorded for this clonotype. The chain carries TRBV28 and TRBJ1-2; D is perhaps TRBD1 (6 bases). In germline, CDR1 is MDHEN, CDR2 SYDVKM. The CDR3 is made up of 16 amino acids. The V end was cut by 5 bases, the J end by 3 bases, with 19 bases between. The CDR3 nucleotides read TGTGCCAGCAGTCCCACCCTGTCGACAGGTCACTATGGCTACACCTTC. Translated, it gives CASSPTLSTGHYGYTF.

This clonotype was counted only a few times. The chain recombines TRBV15 with TRBJ1-5; TRBD1 matches at 8 bases. Germline trimming cut 3 bases from V and 0 bases from J; bases unmatched to any gene: 7. From germline, CDR1 is LNHNV and CDR2 YYDKDF (reference sequence). There are 17 residues in the CDR3. The CDR3 region has the DNA TGTGCCACCAGCAGTCCAGGGGGCCTCCATAGCAATCAGCCCCAGCATTTT. It codes for CATSSPGGLHSNQPQHF. The whole variable domain, remainder taken from reference TRBV15 and TRBJ1-5, is DAMVIQNPRYQVTQFGKPVTLSCSQTLNHNVMYWYQQKSSQAPKLLFHYYDKDFNNEADTPDNFQSRRPNTSFCFLDIRSPGLGDTAMYLCATSSPGGLHSNQPQHFGDGTRLSIL.

This chain uses TRBV7-3 with TRBJ2-5, with a weak D call TRBD1 (5 bases). V was shortened by 1 base and J by 3 bases, with 6 bases between the two germline ends. The germline gives CDR1 SGHTA, CDR2 FQGTGA. There are 13 residues in the CDR3. DNA of the CDR3: TGTGCCAGCAGCTTAAAAGGGGAAGAGACCCAGTACTTC. This encodes CASSLKGEETQYF.

The V call is TRBV6-1, the J call TRBJ2-1, with 10 positions matching TRBD2. The CDR3 sequence is 14 residues long. Germline CDR1 reads MNHNS; CDR2 reads SASEGT. With 5 bases clipped from V and 5 bases from J, the junction kept 3 bases outside the gene matches. The CDR3 nucleotides read TGTGCCAGCAGTCGGACTAGCGGCCACAATGAGCAGTTCTTC. It specifies CASSRTSGHNEQFF.

The chain couples TRBV12-3 or TRBV12-4 to TRBJ2-3, with TRBD2 as a possible D gene (6 bases). This CDR3 has 12 amino acids. V shed 8 bases and J shed 5 bases, with 11 bases lying between them. CDR3 in DNA: TGTGCCAGCGGGGTAGCGGTAGATACGCAGTATTTT. This sequence encodes CASGVAVDTQYF.

This clonotype appeared a few times. The chain recombines TRBV20-1 with TRBJ1-5, with D maybe TRBD1 (6 bases). CDR3 length: 15 amino acids. Germline CDR1 reads DFQATT; CDR2 reads SNEGSKA (reference sequence). Deletions cut 6 bases from V and 2 bases from J, with 17 bases between. The CDR3, as DNA: TGCAGTGCCATGATGGGGGGCTCAGGCAATCAGCCCCAGCATTTT. Protein: CSAMMGGSGNQPQHF.

This clonotype was found many times. The chain uses TRBV15 and TRBJ2-7; no definite D call. The germline V and J ends were trimmed by 5 bases and 3 bases, with 14 bases remaining between them. The germline V gene encodes CDR1 LNHNV and CDR2 YYDKDF (reference sequence). The CDR3 runs to 14 residues. This CDR3 is CATSDSLRDYEQYV. The CDR3 coding sequence is TGTGCCACCAGCGACTCCCTTCGAGACTACGAGCAGTACGTC.

The chain carries TRBV6-6 and TRBJ2-1; D might be TRBD1 or TRBD2, each matching 6 bases. This CDR3 comprises 13 residues. Germline lookup yields CDR1 MNHNY and CDR2 SVGAGI (reference sequence). Between the trimmed V and J ends, which lost 3 bases and 7 bases, there was a span of 10 bases. This chain's CDR3 is CASSYGGLNEQFF. The DNA of the CDR3 is TGTGCCAGCAGTTATGGGGGGCTTAATGAGCAGTTCTTC.

V and J are TRBV2 and TRBJ1-5; a weak D match, TRBD1 (5 bases). The ends were cut back, 7 bases at V and 6 bases at J, with 10 bases in the middle. The CDR3 runs 12 residues. Per the germline V gene, CDR1 is SNHLY and CDR2 is FYNNEI. The CDR3 DNA sequence: TGTGCCAGCAAAGGGGAAACTCAGCCCCAGCATTTT. It codes for CASKGETQPQHF. The full variable domain, its missing parts supplied by reference TRBV2 and TRBJ1-5, is EPEVTQTPSHQVTQMGQEVILRCVPISNHLYFYWYRQILGQKVEFLVSFYNNEISEKSEIFDDQFSVERPDGSNFTLKIRSTKLEDSAMYFCASKGETQPQHFGDGTRLSIL.

The table lists this clonotype with a few counts. The chain combines TRBV28 with TRBJ1-2; 7 bases map to TRBD1. CDR3 length equals 12 residues. V was clipped by 10 bases and J by 6 bases; unmatched bases: 8. Germline values: CDR1 MDHEN, CDR2 SYDVKM. In nucleotides, the CDR3 is TGTGCCATCCTTACAGGGGTTAATGGCTACACCTTC. Translating gives CAILTGVNGYTF.

This clonotype was observed many times. The gene calls are TRBV5-1 and TRBJ2-5; 11 bases line up with TRBD1. J lost 4 bases, V lost 4 bases, and 15 bases had no gene match. CDR1 SGHRS and CDR2 YFSETQ come from the germline V gene. This CDR3 is 18 amino acids long. CDR3 DNA sequence: TGCGCCAGCAGCCCCGGTAGTTGGACAGGGGGCGGCTCAGAGACCCAGTACTTC. Encoded protein: CASSPGSWTGGGSETQYF.

This chain uses TRBV9 with TRBJ2-7; possibly TRBD1 for D (5 bases). The CDR3 spans 14 residues. In germline, CDR1 is SGDLS, CDR2 YYNGEE. V lost 0 bases and J lost 2, with 9 bases in between. The CDR3 DNA reads as TGTGCCAGCAGCGTAGAAGGGGCCCCCTACGAGCAGTACTTC. It specifies CASSVEGAPYEQYF.

The rearrangement joins TRBV18 to TRBJ1-6; 7 nucleotides align to TRBD1. The germline V gene encodes CDR1 KGHSH and CDR2 LQKENI. After removal of 8 bases from V and 9 bases from J, the junction contained 7 bases not matched to a gene. The CDR3 runs 13 residues. The CDR3 DNA reads as TGTGCCAGCACAGGACAGGATGCTTCACCCCTCCACTTT. This encodes CASTGQDASPLHF.

The chain couples TRBV28 to TRBJ2-7; D perhaps matches TRBD1 (6 bases). Germline V gene lookup returns CDR1 MDHEN and CDR2 SYDVKM. CDR3 length equals 13 residues. CDR3 loop: CATFGQGTYEQYF. The CDR3 DNA reads as TGTGCTACCTTCGGGCAGGGGACCTACGAGCAGTACTTC.

This rearrangement joins TRBV3-1 to TRBJ2-5, with 11 bases aligning to TRBD1. CDR1 is LGHDT and CDR2 is YNNKEL in the germline V gene (reference sequence). The CDR3 has 17 residues. The J segment lost 0 bases and the V segment lost 1 base, leaving 4 bases of the junction unmatched. CDR3 amino acids: CASSQVPGQGDQETQYF. The CDR3 DNA sequence: TGTGCCAGCAGCCAAGTGCCGGGACAGGGGGACCAAGAGACCCAGTACTTC.